This T cell receptor (beta chain) was identified in a study of blood T cell repertoires in COVID-19. This clone is a singleton in its sample. Mismatch with germline at one junction end may stem from a read error. The repertoire was sequenced with immunoSEQ multiplex PCR; TCRdb's copy has only in-frame clones and lacks some. Of about 69,000 clones in the sample, approximately 80% are singletons; the top ten hold about an eighth. This CDR3 spans 13 amino acids. Germline CDR1 and CDR2: SGHRS and YFSETQ. This rearrangement joins TRBV5-1 to TRBJ1-2; perhaps TRBD1 as D (6 bases). Sequenced sample: peripheral blood. The receptor's source is a man in his fifties or sixties with COVID-19, enrolled during active disease. CDR3 region: CASSLEDSGGLSF. The DNA of the CDR3 is TGCGCCAGCAGCTTGGAAGATTCGGGGGGCTTATCCTTC.